The 2 T cell receptor beta chains in this list originate from one sample, sequenced in a study of T cells in Graves' hyperthyroidism and ophthalmopathy. Using RNA transcripts as the source, TCR beta CDR3 regions were amplified. Researchers ran a first-round RT-PCR on the TCR CDR3 using the HTBI primer set. Each CDR3 protein gets one entry after TCRdb re-called the multiplex PCR reads with MiXCR. The data show approximately 270,000 distinct CDR3 sequences, about 15% seen once. The specimen sequenced was blood. The receptor set was obtained from a woman aged 40-49 years with Graves' hyperthyroidism that later progressed to Graves' ophthalmopathy.

The sample holds many counts of this clonotype. This chain joins TRBV12-3 or TRBV12-4 and TRBJ1-3; D gene uncertain. The CDR3 extends over 14 amino acids. Deletions cut 2 bases from V and 4 bases from J, with 9 bases between. DNA of the CDR3: TGTGCCAGCAGTTTAACGGGAGCAGGAAACACCATATATTTT. This translates into CASSLTGAGNTIYF.

The J gene is TRBJ2-5, the V gene TRBV6-2 or TRBV6-3, with 10 bases lining up with TRBD1. Germline V gene sequence: CDR1 MNHEY, CDR2 SVGEGT. The CDR3 is 16 residues long. Trimming cost V 4 bases and J 5 bases; bases outside gene matches: 10. CDR3 bases: TGTGCCAGCAGTTCAGCTCCGGGACAGGGGCTGGAGACCCAGTACTTC. It is translated as CASSSAPGQGLETQYF.